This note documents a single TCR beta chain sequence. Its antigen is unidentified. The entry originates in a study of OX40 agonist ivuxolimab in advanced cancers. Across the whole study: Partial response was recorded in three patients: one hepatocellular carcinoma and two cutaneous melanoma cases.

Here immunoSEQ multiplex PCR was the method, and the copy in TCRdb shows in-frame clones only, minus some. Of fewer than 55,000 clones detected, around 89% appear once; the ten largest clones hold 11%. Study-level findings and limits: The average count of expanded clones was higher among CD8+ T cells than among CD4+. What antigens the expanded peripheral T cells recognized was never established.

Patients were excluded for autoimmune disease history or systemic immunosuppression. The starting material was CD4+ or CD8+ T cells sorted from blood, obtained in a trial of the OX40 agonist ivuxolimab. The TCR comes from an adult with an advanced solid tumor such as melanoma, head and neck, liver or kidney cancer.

The CDR3 DNA follows: TGTGCCAGCAGGTCGGACAGGAATCAGCCCCAGCATTTT. It is translated as CASRSDRNQPQHF. The chain combines TRBV2 with TRBJ1-5, with 7 bases matching TRBD1. J gave up 4 bases and V 6 bases, and 3 bases lay outside the gene matches. The CDR3 sequence is 13 residues long. Per germline, CDR1 SNHLY and CDR2 FYNNEI. Complete variable domain (other parts from reference TRBV2 and TRBJ1-5): EPEVTQTPSHQVTQMGQEVILRCVPISNHLYFYWYRQILGQKVEFLVSFYNNEISEKSEIFDDQFSVERPDGSNFTLKIRSTKLEDSAMYFCASRSDRNQPQHFGDGTRLSIL.